The 21 T cell receptor beta chains below all came from one sample that was sequenced in a study of cytomegalovirus exposure and HLA in healthy donors. The PCR contained 60 Vbeta and 13 Jbeta primers. Sequencing used immunoSEQ multiplex PCR; TCRdb keeps in-frame clones, though not all of them. This sample has about 140,000 clones, with 60% to 85% found just once. Sequencing input: PBMCs. The receptor set was obtained from a man aged 18 to 35 in good health and CMV-seronegative.

Turning to this clone: At one of its ends the junction is not consistent with the germline gene, which may arise from a read error. The chain's CDR3 is CASSFRINEKLFF. The DNA for the CDR3 is TGTGCTAGCAGCTTTAGAATCAATGAAAAACTGTTTTTT. The chain links TRBV7-7 to TRBJ1-4, with no clear D. The CDR3 sequence is 13 residues long. Germline CDR1 reads SSHAT; CDR2 reads FNYEAQ (reference sequence).

V and J are TRBV6-5 and TRBJ1-1; D not resolved. Germline CDR1 and CDR2: MNHEY and SVGAGI. V lost 8 bases and J lost 0, with 7 bases in between. This CDR3 has 12 amino acids. This CDR3 reads CASGEMNTEAFF. The CDR3 DNA reads as TGTGCCAGCGGAGAAATGAACACTGAAGCTTTCTTT.

The chain joins TRBV4-1 to TRBJ1-5, with D perhaps TRBD1 (5 bases). V lost 1 base and J 9 bases, leaving 13 bases between the germline ends. The CDR3 totals 14 residues. Germline V gene lookup returns CDR1 MGHRA and CDR2 YSYEKL. The CDR3 spells CASSQVGRPGPQHF. Here the CDR3 DNA reads TGCGCCAGCAGCCAAGTGGGGCGTCCGGGGCCCCAGCATTTT.

The chain links TRBV7-6 to TRBJ2-5; D gene unclear. The V gene lost 4 bases and the J gene lost 1 base, with 10 bases spanning the gap. CDR1 and CDR2 from the germline V gene are SGHVS and FNYEAQ. This CDR3 has 14 amino acids. The CDR3 region has the DNA TGTGCCAGCAGCTCACGAGAGAGCCAAGAGACCCAGTACTTC. Residues: CASSSRESQETQYF.

The rearrangement joins TRBV19 to TRBJ1-5; 9 positions match TRBD1. J was trimmed by 5 bases and V by 5 bases; bases with no gene match: 1. CDR3 length: 13 residues. In germline, CDR1 is LNHDA, CDR2 SQIVND (reference sequence). The CDR3 spells CASSGTGHQPQHF. The DNA of the CDR3 is TGTGCCAGTAGTGGGACAGGGCATCAGCCCCAGCATTTT.

V and J are TRBV30 and TRBJ1-6; D unclear. The V gene's germline CDR1 is GTSNPN and CDR2 SVGIG (reference sequence). CDR3 length equals 15 residues. V was clipped by 0 bases and J by 10 bases, with 16 bases between them. In nucleotides, the CDR3 is TGTGCCTGGAGTGTAAGTTTGCTCCGGGAGTCACCCCTCCACTTT. Translated: CAWSVSLLRESPLHF.

This sequence joins TRBV7-8 and TRBJ1-1; D is possibly TRBD1 (5 bases). Trimming left V 2 bases short and J 7 bases short, with 23 bases between. The CDR3 spans 17 residues. CDR1 is SGHVS and CDR2 is FQNEAQ in the germline V gene. The CDR3 sequence is CASSLYGGGSSGGEAFF. The DNA of the CDR3 is TGTGCCAGCAGCTTATATGGGGGGGGGTCTAGCGGGGGTGAAGCTTTCTTT.

V and J are TRBV19 and TRBJ1-2; 7 nucleotides agree with TRBD1. With V trimmed by 5 bases and J by 3 bases, 9 bases remained unmatched. CDR3 size: 15 residues. Germline V gives CDR1 LNHDA, CDR2 SQIVND (reference sequence). The CDR3 region is CASSLQGGEHYGYTF. As DNA, the CDR3 is TGTGCCAGTAGTCTCCAGGGGGGCGAACACTATGGCTACACCTTC.

J is TRBJ1-5 and V is TRBV5-5, with a possible D match to TRBD1 (6 bases). This CDR3 comprises 16 residues. Per germline, CDR1 SGHKS and CDR2 YYEKEE (reference sequence). V shed 0 bases and J shed 3 bases, with 13 bases lying between them. The CDR3 sequence is CASSLAPDSLNQPQHF. The CDR3 nucleotides are TGTGCCAGCAGCTTGGCCCCGGACAGCCTCAATCAGCCCCAGCATTTT. The entire variable domain, with the rest obtained from reference TRBV5-5 and TRBJ1-5, is as follows: DAGVTQSPTHLIKTRGQQVTLRCSPISGHKSVSWYQQVLGQGPQFIFQYYEKEERGRGNFPDRFSARQFPNYSSELNVNALLLGDSALYLCASSLAPDSLNQPQHFGDGTRLSIL.

The chain combines TRBV19 with TRBJ2-6, with TRBD1 matching over 7 bases. The length of the CDR3 is 16 residues. Trimming took 6 bases from V and 0 from J; bases not matched to a gene: 5. Germline V gene sequence: CDR1 LNHDA, CDR2 SQIVND (reference sequence). The CDR3 region is CASSRDSSSGANVLTF. DNA for the CDR3: TGTGCCAGTAGCCGGGACAGCTCCTCTGGGGCCAACGTCCTGACTTTC.

The rearrangement links TRBV4-3 to TRBJ2-1, with TRBD2 as a possible D gene (6 bases). The CDR3 covers 14 residues. Germline CDR1 LGHNA, CDR2 YSLEER. V lost 4 bases, J lost 4 bases, and 11 bases lay in between. This CDR3 is CASSPEAGYNEQFF. DNA for the CDR3: TGCGCCAGCAGCCCGGAGGCGGGGTACAATGAGCAGTTCTTC.

The V and J genes are TRBV4-2 and TRBJ1-2; the match to TRBD1 covers 7 bases. Losses at the gene ends were 3 bases for V and 8 bases for J; bases not matched to a gene: 9. The CDR3 sequence is 14 residues long. Germline CDR1 reads LGHNA; CDR2 reads YNFKEQ. CDR3 sequence: CASSQGRQGGGYTF. Here the CDR3 DNA reads TGTGCCAGCAGCCAGGGTAGACAGGGTGGCGGCTACACCTTC.

J is TRBJ2-6 and V is TRBV5-1; 9 nucleotides agree with TRBD1. From germline, CDR1 is SGHRS and CDR2 YFSETQ. The CDR3 has 17 amino acids. Trimming took 7 bases from V and 6 from J; bases not matched to a gene: 14. The CDR3 reads CASGGQGRVAEANVLTF. The CDR3 DNA sequence: TGCGCCAGCGGTGGACAGGGGAGAGTAGCTGAGGCCAACGTCCTGACTTTC.

This chain links TRBV18 with TRBJ2-3; TRBD2 is a possible D gene (6 bases). This CDR3 is built from 16 residues. Between the trimmed V and J ends, which lost 0 bases and 2 bases, there was a span of 12 bases. The germline gives CDR1 KGHSH, CDR2 LQKENI. The CDR3 spells CASSPPTRGDTDTQYF. The CDR3 region has the DNA TGTGCCAGCTCACCACCGACGCGGGGAGACACAGATACGCAGTATTTT.

On this clone itself: The junction departs from germline at one end; a sequencing error may be responsible. The gene calls are TRBV5-4 and TRBJ2-1; no firm D call. The CDR3 totals 16 residues. Germline V lookup: CDR1 SGHNT, CDR2 YYREEE (reference sequence). The CDR3 DNA sequence: TGTGCCAGCACCTTGGGCGGAGTTCATGACGGCAATGAGCAGTTCTTC. Protein sequence: CASTLGGVHDGNEQFF. Filled out from reference TRBV5-4 and TRBJ2-1, the complete variable domain reads ETGVTQSPTHLIKTRGQQVTLRCSSQSGHNTVSWYQQALGQGPQFIFQYYREEENGRGNFPPRFSGLQFPNYSSELNVNALELDDSALYLCASTLGGVHDGNEQFFGPGTRLTVL.

The chain has TRBV6-6 and TRBJ1-5; D remains ambiguous. Germline CDR1 reads MNHNY; CDR2 reads SVGAGI (reference sequence). V was shortened by 2 bases and J by 4 bases, with 15 bases between the two germline ends. This CDR3 contains 16 residues. CDR3 loop: CASSYEGAALNQPQHF. CDR3 in DNA: TGTGCCAGCAGTTACGAGGGAGCCGCCTTAAATCAGCCCCAGCATTTT.

This clone showed up just once. This sequence joins TRBV4-2 and TRBJ1-2, with D maybe TRBD1 (5 bases). Trimming cost V 4 bases and J 7 bases, with 19 bases left between them. Germline CDR1 and CDR2: LGHNA and YNFKEQ. CDR3 size: 15 residues. The CDR3 nucleotides are TGTGCCAGCAGCCCGAACCCAGGGCCTGGGTGTGGCTACACCTTC. It is translated as CASSPNPGPGCGYTF.

Of note for this clone: In the same sample, other DNA sequences code for this CDR3. CDR3 DNA sequence: TGTGCCAGCAGCCCGGACAGGGAGTATGGCTACACCTTC. It is translated as CASSPDREYGYTF. This rearrangement joins TRBV27 to TRBJ1-2; 8 nucleotides line up with TRBD1. Germline CDR1 reads MNHEY; CDR2 reads SMNVEV (reference sequence). Trimming at V came to 6 bases and at J to 5 bases, leaving 5 bases not matched to a gene. The CDR3 runs to 13 residues.

The V gene is TRBV5-8, the J gene TRBJ2-7; D call uncertain. Per the germline V gene, CDR1 is SGHTS and CDR2 is YDEGEE. CDR3 size: 14 residues. V lost 1 base and J lost 5, with 13 bases in between. For the CDR3, the DNA is TGTGCCAGCAGCTTGCGACACCAACCGGACGAGCAGTACTTC. Translating it yields CASSLRHQPDEQYF.

The CDR3 DNA sequence: TGTGCCAGCAGTTATTCGAGTTCCTACAATGAGCAGTTCTTC. Its translation: CASSYSSSYNEQFF. The rearrangement links TRBV6-1 to TRBJ2-1; D remains unclear. The CDR3 loop spans 14 amino acids. CDR1 and CDR2 (germline): MNHNS, SASEGT. Trimming took 5 bases from V and 1 from J, leaving 9 bases between them.

This chain uses TRBV7-2 with TRBJ1-5; D unclear. V lost 1 base and J 6 bases, leaving 7 bases between the germline ends. The CDR3 covers 13 residues. The germline V gene has CDR1 SGHTA and CDR2 FQGNSA. The DNA of the CDR3 is TGTGCCAGCAGCTTAGGCGTTGGTCAGCCCCAGCATTTT. It specifies CASSLGVGQPQHF.